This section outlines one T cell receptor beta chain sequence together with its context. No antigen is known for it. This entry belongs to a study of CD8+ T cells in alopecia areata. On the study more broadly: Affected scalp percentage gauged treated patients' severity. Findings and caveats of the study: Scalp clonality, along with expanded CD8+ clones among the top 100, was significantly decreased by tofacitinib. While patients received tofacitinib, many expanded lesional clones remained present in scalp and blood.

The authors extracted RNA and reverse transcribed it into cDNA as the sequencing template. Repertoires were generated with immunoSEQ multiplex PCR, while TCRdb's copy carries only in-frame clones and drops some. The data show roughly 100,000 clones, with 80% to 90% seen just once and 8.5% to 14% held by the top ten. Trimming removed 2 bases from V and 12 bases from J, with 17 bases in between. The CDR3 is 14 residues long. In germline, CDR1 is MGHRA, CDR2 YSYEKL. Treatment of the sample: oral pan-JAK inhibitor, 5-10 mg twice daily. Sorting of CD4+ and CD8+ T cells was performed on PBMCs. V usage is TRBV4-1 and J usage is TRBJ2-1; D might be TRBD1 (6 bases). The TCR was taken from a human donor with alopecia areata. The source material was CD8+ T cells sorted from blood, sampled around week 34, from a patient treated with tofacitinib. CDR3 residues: CASSQSATGWVQFF. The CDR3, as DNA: TGCGCCAGCAGCCAATCCGCGACAGGTTGGGTGCAGTTCTTC.